The clone carrying this TCR beta chain showed up just a few times. The sample is drawn from a study of neurological immune-mediated disorders. Via MiXCR, TCRdb re-called the 5' RACE reads, giving one row per CDR3 protein. Of 50,000 to 60,000 distinct CDR3 sequences listed, 3% to 4% are singletons. The sequence derives from a woman aged 40 to 50 with multiple sclerosis. The sequenced sample consisted of CD4+ T cells from blood.

This CDR3 is CASSLKAGGAHNEQFF. CDR3 DNA: TGTGCCAGCAGCTTGAAGGCTGGCGGGGCGCACAATGAGCAGTTCTTC. V usage is TRBV11-2 and J usage is TRBJ2-1, with a weak D call TRBD2 (6 bases). V lost 3 bases, J lost 5 bases, and 17 bases lay in between. The V gene's germline CDR1 is SGHAT and CDR2 FQNNGV. This CDR3 is 16 amino acids long.